The text below deals with one T cell receptor (beta chain). Its target is not known. The run depth of the assay was deep. Profiled with immunoSEQ multiplex PCR; TCRdb holds only in-frame clones, not every one. This table has about 1.1 million clones, about 72% appearing once. These data originate in a study of shared clonotypes between healthy human individuals. The wider study: Three plates were used per donor for CD4 naive, three for CD4 memory, two for CD8 naive and one for CD8 memory.

The study, taken as a whole, reports: Naive CD4 clonotype sharing across a few donors was about 5%.

All the donors were Caucasian adults who lived in Nashville, Tennessee. V gave up 0 bases and J gave up 3 bases, with 8 bases separating them. Germline values: CDR1 LNHNV, CDR2 YYDKDF (reference sequence). The CDR3 length is 15 residues. The chain has TRBV15 and TRBJ1-4, with D unclear. The sequencing input was memory CD4+ T cells from PBMCs. The subset: CD45RA-negative fraction. This clonotype was sampled from a man between 18 and 35 years old in good health. Some clones in this sample may be carry-over from other donors' samples. This CDR3 is CATSRDRLPNEKLFF. The CDR3 nucleotides are TGTGCCACCAGCAGAGATCGGTTGCCTAATGAAAAACTGTTTTTT.